This T cell receptor (beta chain) was captured in a study of beta chain features in type 1 diabetes. Study-level findings and limits: Within patients, naive, central memory and Treg TCRB repertoires seemed more similar than within healthy donors. Patients with Type 1 diabetes showed moderately but significantly shorter TCRB CDR3s in all four CD4+ subsets. Although PCR might favor shorter templates, it would do so equally in patients and controls.

Each sorted population was over 95% pure. In its sample, this clone was seen a few times. Antigen specificity is unknown. CDR3 length: 14 residues. The V and J ends lost 3 bases and 5 bases respectively, with 15 bases between them. Germline loops: CDR1 SGHNT, CDR2 YYREEE (reference sequence). The isolated RNA, all of it, was reverse transcribed, so expressed TCRB transcripts were what got sequenced. The assay was immunoSEQ multiplex PCR, and TCRdb's table has in-frame clones only and misses some. The sample consists of around 150,000 clones, 6.5% to 8.5% of them appearing once. The V call is TRBV5-4, the J call TRBJ2-7, with D possibly TRBD2 on 6 matching bases. Specimen: central memory CD4+ T cells from blood. The TCR comes from a woman aged 18-35 years with type 1 diabetes. CDR3 nucleotide sequence: TGTGCCAGCAGCTCCCCGGGCGGGACTGACGAGCAGTACTTC. This sequence encodes CASSSPGGTDEQYF.